This is a list of T cell receptor beta chains from one sample in a study of spatial heterogeneity in lung cancer. TCRdb called the 5' RACE reads again in MiXCR, with one record for every CDR3 protein. The sample records under 3,000 distinct CDR3 sequences, approximately 10% being singletons. The material sequenced was lung tumor tissue, taken at surgery. The source is a female donor with early-stage non-small cell lung cancer. CDR3s include the opening cysteine and the closing phenylalanine or tryptophan. A D gene is named only where the DNA matches it firmly. Clone size is stated in some rows and not others, as once, few, many or a class when expanded.

j_call v_call clone_size d_call cdr3_aa cdr3_nt
TRBJ2-7 TRBV5-1 few NA CARKQGYEQYF TGCGCCAGAAAACAGGGCTACGAGCAGTACTTC
TRBJ1-5 TRBV7-2 medium-sized NA CASTPQGYGNQPQHF TGTGCCAGCACCCCCCAGGGATATGGCAATCAGCCCCAGCATTTT
TRBJ2-1 TRBV19 NA NA CASSLAARDEQFF TGTGCCAGTTCCCTTGCCGCTAGGGATGAGCAGTTCTTC
TRBJ1-1 TRBV28 medium-sized TRBD1 CASSPWTGRANTEAFF TGTGCCAGCAGTCCCTGGACAGGGCGGGCGAACACTGAAGCTTTCTTT
TRBJ2-7 TRBV27 medium-sized NA CASSFRGRFDEQYF TGTGCCAGCAGTTTCCGGGGGCGGTTCGACGAGCAGTACTTC
TRBJ2-3 TRBV2 many NA CASSALGTTDTQYF TGTGCCAGCAGTGCCCTGGGTACCACAGATACGCAGTATTTT
TRBJ1-2 TRBV28 medium-sized NA CASSLGGINGYTF TGTGCCAGCAGTTTGGGGGGGATTAATGGCTACACCTTC
TRBJ2-7 TRBV28 few TRBD2 CASRLREGASYEQYF TGTGCCAGCCGCTTGCGGGAGGGAGCTAGCTACGAGCAGTACTTC
TRBJ2-5 TRBV4-3 large TRBD2 CASSLWTSSETQYF TGCGCCAGCAGCCTTTGGACTAGCTCAGAGACCCAGTACTTC
TRBJ2-5 TRBV9 many TRBD2 CASSPRDYPETQYF TGTGCCAGCAGCCCGCGGGACTACCCGGAGACCCAGTACTTC
TRBJ2-7 TRBV23-1 many NA CASSLTTGEDSYEQYF TGCGCCAGCAGTCTCACAACAGGGGAGGACTCCTACGAGCAGTACTTC
TRBJ2-1 TRBV14 many TRBD2 CASSPGLAGGTYEQFF TGTGCCAGCAGCCCTGGACTAGCGGGAGGAACATATGAGCAGTTCTTC
TRBJ2-3 TRBV24-1 medium-sized NA CATSDPLNSADTQYF TGTGCCACCAGTGACCCTCTGAACTCTGCAGATACGCAGTATTTT
TRBJ2-1 TRBV30 NA TRBD2 CAWGKGKLAGVGNEQFF TGTGCCTGGGGGAAGGGGAAACTAGCGGGAGTTGGGAATGAGCAGTTCTTC